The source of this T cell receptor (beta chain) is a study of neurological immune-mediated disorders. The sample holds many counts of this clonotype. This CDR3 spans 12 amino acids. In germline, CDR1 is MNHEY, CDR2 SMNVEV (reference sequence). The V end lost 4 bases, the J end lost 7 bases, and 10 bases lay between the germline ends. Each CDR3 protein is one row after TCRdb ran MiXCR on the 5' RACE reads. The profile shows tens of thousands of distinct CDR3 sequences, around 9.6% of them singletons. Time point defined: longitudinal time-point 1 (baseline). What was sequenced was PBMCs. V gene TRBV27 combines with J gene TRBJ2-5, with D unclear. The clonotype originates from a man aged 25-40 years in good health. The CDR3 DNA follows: TGTGCCAGCAGTTCCCTCGGCGGGACCCAGTACTTC. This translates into CASSSLGGTQYF.